This T cell receptor beta chain was sequenced in a study of shared clonotypes between healthy human individuals. Generated by immunoSEQ multiplex PCR, the TCRdb table keeps only in-frame clones and is missing some. Of around 1,100,000 clones in the sample, approximately 75% are singletons; the top ten hold over 0.8%. Material for sequencing was memory CD4+ T cells from PBMCs. Subset indicated: CD45RA-negative fraction. The clonotype comes from a man aged 18 to 35 in good health. Some clones in this sample may be carry-over from other donors' samples.

In nucleotides, the CDR3 is TGTGCCAGCAGCCACATAGCGGAAACGCAGTACGAGCAGTACTTC. Its protein product is CASSHIAETQYEQYF. The rearrangement uses TRBV7-6 and TRBJ2-7; a possible D gene is TRBD2 (6 bases). CDR3 length equals 15 residues. CDR1 and CDR2 from the germline V gene are SGHVS and FNYEAQ. V was clipped by 5 bases and J by 4 bases, with 18 bases between them.